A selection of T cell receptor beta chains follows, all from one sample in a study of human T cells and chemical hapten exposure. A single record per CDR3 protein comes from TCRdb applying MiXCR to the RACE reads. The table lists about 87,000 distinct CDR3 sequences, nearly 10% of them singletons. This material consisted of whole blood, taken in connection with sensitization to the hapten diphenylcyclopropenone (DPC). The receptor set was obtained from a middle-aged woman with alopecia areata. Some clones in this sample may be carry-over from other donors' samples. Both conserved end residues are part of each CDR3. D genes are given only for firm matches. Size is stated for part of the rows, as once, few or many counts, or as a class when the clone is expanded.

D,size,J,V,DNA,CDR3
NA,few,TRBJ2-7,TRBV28,TGTGCCACCCAGACTGGACTCGCAGGCCTATACGAGCAGTACTTC,CATQTGLAGLYEQYF
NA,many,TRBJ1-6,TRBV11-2,TGTGCCAGCAGCTTACAAACAGGAGGGAATTCACCCCTCCACTTT,CASSLQTGGNSPLHF
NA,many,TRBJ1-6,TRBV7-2,TGTGCCAGCAGCTTAGGCGAAAATTCACCCCTCCACTTT,CASSLGENSPLHF
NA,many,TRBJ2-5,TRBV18,TGTGCCAGCTCACTAGGGGAGCAAGAGACCCAGTACTTC,CASSLGEQETQYF
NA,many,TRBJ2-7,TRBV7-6,TGTGCCAGCAGCTTAGGGACTTCGGGAGAGCAGTACTTC,CASSLGTSGEQYF
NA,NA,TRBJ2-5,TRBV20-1,TGCAGTGCTTCCTCTCCCCGGGAGAACCAAGAGACCCAGTACTTC,CSASSPRENQETQYF
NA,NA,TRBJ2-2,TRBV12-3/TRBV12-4,TGTGCCAGCAGTTCCGGGACTGTATACACCGGGGAGCTGTTTTTT,CASSSGTVYTGELFF
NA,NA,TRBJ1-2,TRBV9,TGTGCCAGCAGCTCCGGGACTCGCCCTTACACCTTC,CASSSGTRPYTF
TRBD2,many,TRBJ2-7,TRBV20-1,TGCAGTGCCCGAGCCGGGACTAGCGGGGGGGACTCCTACGAGCAGTACTTC,CSARAGTSGGDSYEQYF
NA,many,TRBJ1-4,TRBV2,TGTGCCAGCATTCAACACCCAACTAATGAAAAACTGTTTTTT,CASIQHPTNEKLFF
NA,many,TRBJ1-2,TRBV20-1,TGCAGTGCTAATAGCTTGGCAGGGGCAAACTATGGCTACACCTTC,CSANSLAGANYGYTF
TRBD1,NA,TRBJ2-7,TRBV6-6,TGTGCCAGCAGTTACTCCTACAGGGGAACCTACGAGCAGTACTTC,CASSYSYRGTYEQYF
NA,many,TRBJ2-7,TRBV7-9,TGTGCCAGCAGCTATCGTCGGGGAAACGGTTACGAGCAGTACTTC,CASSYRRGNGYEQYF
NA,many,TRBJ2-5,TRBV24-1,TGTGCCACCAGTGATTCCCGGACAGTCCAAGAGACCCAGTACTTC,CATSDSRTVQETQYF
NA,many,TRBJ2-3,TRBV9,TGTGCCAGCAGCCCAACCGGGACTGGCTTCTCTACGCAGTATTTT,CASSPTGTGFSTQYF
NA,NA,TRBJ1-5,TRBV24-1,TGTGCCACCAGTGACATCCAGGGACGGCCCCAGCATTTT,CATSDIQGRPQHF
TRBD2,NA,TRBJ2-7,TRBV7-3,TGTGCCAGCAGCTCAAGACTAGCCATCTCCTACGAGCAGTACTTC,CASSSRLAISYEQYF
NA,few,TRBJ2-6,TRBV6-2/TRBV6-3,TGTGCCAGCAGACTAGAGGGGGCTGGGGCCAACGTCCTGACTTTC,CASRLEGAGANVLTF
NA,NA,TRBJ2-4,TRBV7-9,TGTGCCAGCAGCCCCGGGACGGCCCCACTAGCCAAAAACATTCAGTACTTC,CASSPGTAPLAKNIQYF
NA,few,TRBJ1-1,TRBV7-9,TGTGCCAGCAGCTTAGCCGGGGAGTGGAGTGAAGCTTTCTTT,CASSLAGEWSEAFF
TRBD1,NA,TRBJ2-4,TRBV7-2,TGTGCCAGCAGCTTAGGGGACAGACCCCCAAACATTCAGTACTTC,CASSLGDRPPNIQYF
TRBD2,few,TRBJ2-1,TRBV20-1,TGCAGTGCTAGGCTAGCGGGGGATGAGCAGTTCTTC,CSARLAGDEQFF
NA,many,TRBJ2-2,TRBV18,TGTGCCAGCGCACAGAAATCCGCAACCGGGGAGCTGTTTTTT,CASAQKSATGELFF
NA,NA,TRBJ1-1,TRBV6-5,TGTGCCAGCAGTTACTCGGAGGGTATGGGCACTGAAGCTTTCTTT,CASSYSEGMGTEAFF
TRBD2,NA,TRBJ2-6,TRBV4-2,TGTGCCAGCAGCCACGAAGGGGAGGGTTTTGGGGCCAACGTCCTGACTTTC,CASSHEGEGFGANVLTF
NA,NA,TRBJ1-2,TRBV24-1,TGTGCCACCAGTGATACACAGGGAGGGGGCTACACCTTC,CATSDTQGGGYTF
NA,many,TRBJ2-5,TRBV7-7,TGTGCTAGCAGCCGCCAACCTCCGGGTCGGGGAGAGACCCAGTACTTC,CASSRQPPGRGETQYF
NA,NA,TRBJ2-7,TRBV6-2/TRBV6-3,TGTGCCAGCAATCCTTCCGGGGCCTCCTACGAGCAGTACTTC,CASNPSGASYEQYF
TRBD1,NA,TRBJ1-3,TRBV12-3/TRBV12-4,TGTGCCAGCAGTCCGGGACAGGTCTCTGGAAACACCATATATTTT,CASSPGQVSGNTIYF
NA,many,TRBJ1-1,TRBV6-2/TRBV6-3,TGTGCCAGCAGCCCCCGGGGGGCGGGGATGAACACTGAAGCTTTCTTT,CASSPRGAGMNTEAFF
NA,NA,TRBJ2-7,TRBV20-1,TGCAGTGCCCCCTCGTTGGCCATGCACTCAGGCGAGCAGTACTTC,CSAPSLAMHSGEQYF
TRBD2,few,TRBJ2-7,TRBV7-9,TGTGCCAGCAGCTCTGTAACCCCCACGGGGGGGTCCTACGAGCAGTACTTC,CASSSVTPTGGSYEQYF
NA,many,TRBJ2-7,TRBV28,TGTGCCAGCAGTTTTGGAACGAGGGAGCAGTACTTC,CASSFGTREQYF
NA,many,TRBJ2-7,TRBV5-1,TGCGCCAGCAGCTTGGTTCCTTACGAGCAGTACTTC,CASSLVPYEQYF
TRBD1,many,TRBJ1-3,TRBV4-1,TGCGCCAGCAGCCAACCCGACAGGGTTGGAAACACCATATATTTT,CASSQPDRVGNTIYF
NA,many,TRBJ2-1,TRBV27,TGTGCCAGCAGTTTATCTCCCTACAATGAGCAGTTCTTC,CASSLSPYNEQFF
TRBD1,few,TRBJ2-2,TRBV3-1,TGTGCCAGCAGCCAAGGACAGGGGGCGGACACCGGGGAGCTGTTTTTT,CASSQGQGADTGELFF
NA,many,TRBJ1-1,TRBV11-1,TGTGCCAGCAGCTTTAATTTGGCAGCTTATGAAGCTTTCTTT,CASSFNLAAYEAFF
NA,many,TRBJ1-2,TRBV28,TGTGCCAGCACTCGCGAGGGGACGGCTCTGCCCCATTATGGCTACACCTTC,CASTREGTALPHYGYTF
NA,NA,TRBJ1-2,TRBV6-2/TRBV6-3,TGTGCCAGCAGTTACGAAGGCAGGGACTATGGCTACACCTTC,CASSYEGRDYGYTF
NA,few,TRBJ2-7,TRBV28,TGTGCCAGCAGTACCTCCGGGGAGCAGTACTTC,CASSTSGEQYF